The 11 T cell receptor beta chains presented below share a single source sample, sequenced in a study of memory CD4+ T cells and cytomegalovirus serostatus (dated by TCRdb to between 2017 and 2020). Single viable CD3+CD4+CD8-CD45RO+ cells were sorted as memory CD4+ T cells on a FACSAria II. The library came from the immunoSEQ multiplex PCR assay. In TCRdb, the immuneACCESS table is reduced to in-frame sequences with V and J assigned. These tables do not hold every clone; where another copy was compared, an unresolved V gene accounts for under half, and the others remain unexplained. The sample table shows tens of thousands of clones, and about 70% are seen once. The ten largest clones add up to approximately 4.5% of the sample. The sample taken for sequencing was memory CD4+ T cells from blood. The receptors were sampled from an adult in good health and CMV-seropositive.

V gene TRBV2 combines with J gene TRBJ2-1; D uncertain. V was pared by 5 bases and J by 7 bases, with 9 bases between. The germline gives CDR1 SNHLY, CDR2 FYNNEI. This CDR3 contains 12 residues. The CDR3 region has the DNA TGTGCCAGCAGTATAGACCGGAATGAGCAGTTCTTC. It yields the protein CASSIDRNEQFF.

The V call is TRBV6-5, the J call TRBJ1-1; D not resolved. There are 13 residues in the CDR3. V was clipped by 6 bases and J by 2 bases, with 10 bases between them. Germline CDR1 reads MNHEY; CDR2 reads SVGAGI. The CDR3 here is CASRRDINTEAFF. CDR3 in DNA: TGTGCCAGCAGGCGAGACATCAACACTGAAGCTTTCTTT.

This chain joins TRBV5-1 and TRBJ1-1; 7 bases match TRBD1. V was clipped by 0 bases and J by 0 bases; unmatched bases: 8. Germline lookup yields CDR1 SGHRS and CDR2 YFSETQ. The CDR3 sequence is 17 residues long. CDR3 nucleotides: TGCGCCAGCAGCTTGGAGGGGGCATGGGGCATGAACACTGAAGCTTTCTTT. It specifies CASSLEGAWGMNTEAFF.

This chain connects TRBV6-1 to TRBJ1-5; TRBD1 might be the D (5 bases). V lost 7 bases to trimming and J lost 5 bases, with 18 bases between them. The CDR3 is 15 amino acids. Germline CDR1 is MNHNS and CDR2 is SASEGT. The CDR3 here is CASKGSRQSYQPQHF. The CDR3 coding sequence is TGTGCCAGCAAGGGGAGTAGACAGTCTTATCAGCCCCAGCATTTT.

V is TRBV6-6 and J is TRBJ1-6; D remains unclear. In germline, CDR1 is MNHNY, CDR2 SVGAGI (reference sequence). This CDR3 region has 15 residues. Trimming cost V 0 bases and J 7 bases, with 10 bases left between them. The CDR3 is CASSYSETANSPLHF. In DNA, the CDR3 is TGTGCCAGCAGTTACTCGGAAACTGCCAATTCACCCCTCCACTTT.

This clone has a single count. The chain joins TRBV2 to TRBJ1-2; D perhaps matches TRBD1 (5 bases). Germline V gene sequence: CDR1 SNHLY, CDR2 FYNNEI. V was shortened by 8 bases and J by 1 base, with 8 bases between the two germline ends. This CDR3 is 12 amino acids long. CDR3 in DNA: TGTGCCAGCTTCGGGGGTAACTATGGCTACACCTTC. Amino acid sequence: CASFGGNYGYTF.

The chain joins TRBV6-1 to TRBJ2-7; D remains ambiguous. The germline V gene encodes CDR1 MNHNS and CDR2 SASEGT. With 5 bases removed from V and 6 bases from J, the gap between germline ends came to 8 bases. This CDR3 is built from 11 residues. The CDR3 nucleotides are TGTGCCAGCAGTAGCCACATCGAGCAGTACTTC. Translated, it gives CASSSHIEQYF.

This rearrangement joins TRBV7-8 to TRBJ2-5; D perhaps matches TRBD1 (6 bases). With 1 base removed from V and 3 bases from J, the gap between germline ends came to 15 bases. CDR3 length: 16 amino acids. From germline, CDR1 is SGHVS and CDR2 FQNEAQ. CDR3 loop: CASSLGRLQGKETQYF. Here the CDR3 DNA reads TGTGCCAGCAGCTTAGGGCGCCTCCAGGGGAAAGAGACCCAGTACTTC.

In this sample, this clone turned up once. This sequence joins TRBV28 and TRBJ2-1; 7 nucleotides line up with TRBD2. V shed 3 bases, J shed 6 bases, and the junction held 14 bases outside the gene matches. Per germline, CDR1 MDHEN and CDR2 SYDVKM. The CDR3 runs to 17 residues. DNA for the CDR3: TGTGCCAGCAGTTTCTACCCTCTCGCGGGAGTAGTCAATGAGCAGTTCTTC. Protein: CASSFYPLAGVVNEQFF.

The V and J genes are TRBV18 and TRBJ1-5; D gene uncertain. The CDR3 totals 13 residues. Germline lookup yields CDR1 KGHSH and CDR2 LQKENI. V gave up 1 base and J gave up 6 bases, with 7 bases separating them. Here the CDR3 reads CASSPQGIQPQHF. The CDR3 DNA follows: TGTGCCAGCTCACCACAGGGCATTCAGCCCCAGCATTTT.

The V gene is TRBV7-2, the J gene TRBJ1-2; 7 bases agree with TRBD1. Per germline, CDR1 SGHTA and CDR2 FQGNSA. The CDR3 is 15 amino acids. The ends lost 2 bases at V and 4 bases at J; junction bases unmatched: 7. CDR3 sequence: CASSLILAGGYGYTF. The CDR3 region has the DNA TGTGCCAGCAGCTTAATCTTGGCAGGGGGCTATGGCTACACCTTC.